This T cell receptor (beta chain) is from a study of T cells in Graves' hyperthyroidism and ophthalmopathy. RNA transcripts were the template for amplifying TCR beta CDR3 regions. HTBI primers were used for first-round RT-PCR of the TCR CDR3. TCRdb called the multiplex PCR reads again in MiXCR, with one record for every CDR3 protein. The sample includes about 640,000 distinct CDR3 sequences, around 21% of them seen just once. In the case of this clonotype: The antigen is not known. The junction departs from the called germline gene at one end, perhaps through a read error.

Findings and limits, study-wide: Onset of ophthalmopathy came a median approximately 6.8 months after the model predicted it.

This receptor was identified in a man younger than 40 with Graves' ophthalmopathy. Sequenced material: blood.

CDR3 sequence: CASSLVGLNNEQFF. CDR3 nucleotide sequence: TGTGCCAGCAGCTTGGTGGGACTAAACAATGAGCAGTTCTTC. The chain employs TRBV5-1 and TRBJ2-1; 7 bases align to TRBD2. The CDR3 contains 14 residues. Germline V gene data show CDR1 as SGHRS and CDR2 as YFSETQ.